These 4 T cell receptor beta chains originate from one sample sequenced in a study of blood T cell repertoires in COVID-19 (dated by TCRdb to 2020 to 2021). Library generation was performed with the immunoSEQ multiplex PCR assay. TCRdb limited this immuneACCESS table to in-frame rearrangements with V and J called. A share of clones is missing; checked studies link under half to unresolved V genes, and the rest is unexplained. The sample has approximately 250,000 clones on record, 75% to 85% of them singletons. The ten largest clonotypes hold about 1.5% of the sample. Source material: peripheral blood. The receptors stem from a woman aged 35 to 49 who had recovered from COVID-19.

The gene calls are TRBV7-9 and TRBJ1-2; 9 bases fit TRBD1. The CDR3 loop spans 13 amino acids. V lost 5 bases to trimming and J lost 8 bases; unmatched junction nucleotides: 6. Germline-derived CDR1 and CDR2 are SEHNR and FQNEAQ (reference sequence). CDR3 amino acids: CASSAQGASGYTF. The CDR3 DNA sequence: TGTGCCAGCAGCGCACAGGGGGCGTCCGGCTACACCTTC. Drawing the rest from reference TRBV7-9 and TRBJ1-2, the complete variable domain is DTGVSQNPRHKITKRGQNVTFRCDPISEHNRLYWYRQTLGQGPEFLTYFQNEAQLEKSRLLSDRFSAERPKGSFSTLEIQRTEQGDSAMYLCASSAQGASGYTFGSGTRLTVV.

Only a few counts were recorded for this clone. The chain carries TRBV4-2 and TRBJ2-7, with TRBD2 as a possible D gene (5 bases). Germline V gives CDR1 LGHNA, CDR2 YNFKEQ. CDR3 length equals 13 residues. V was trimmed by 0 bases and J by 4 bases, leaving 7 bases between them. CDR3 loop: CASSQEPGYEQYF. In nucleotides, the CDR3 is TGTGCCAGCAGCCAAGAACCGGGGTACGAGCAGTACTTC.

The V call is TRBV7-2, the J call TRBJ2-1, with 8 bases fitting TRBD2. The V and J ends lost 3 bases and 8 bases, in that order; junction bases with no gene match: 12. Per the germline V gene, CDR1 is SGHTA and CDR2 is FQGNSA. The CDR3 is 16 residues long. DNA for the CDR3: TGTGCCAGCAGCTTCGCGGCGGGGGGTAATCGTTATGAGCAGTTCTTC. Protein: CASSFAAGGNRYEQFF.

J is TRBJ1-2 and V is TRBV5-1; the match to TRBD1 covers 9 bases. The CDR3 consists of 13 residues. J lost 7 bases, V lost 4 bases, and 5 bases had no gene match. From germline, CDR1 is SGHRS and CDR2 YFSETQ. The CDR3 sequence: CASSGTGSSGYTF. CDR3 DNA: TGCGCCAGCAGCGGGACAGGGTCGAGTGGCTACACCTTC.